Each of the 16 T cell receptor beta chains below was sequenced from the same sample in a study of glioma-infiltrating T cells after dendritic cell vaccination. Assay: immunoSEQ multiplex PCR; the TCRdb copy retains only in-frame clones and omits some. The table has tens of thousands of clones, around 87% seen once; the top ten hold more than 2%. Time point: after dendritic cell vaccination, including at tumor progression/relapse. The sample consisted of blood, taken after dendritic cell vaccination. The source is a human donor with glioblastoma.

CDR3 amino acids: CASSEGAGVEAFF. The CDR3 bases are TGTGCCAGCAGCGAGGGGGCCGGGGTTGAAGCTTTCTTT. The V call is TRBV9, the J call TRBJ1-1, with TRBD1 matching over 7 bases. CDR1 is SGDLS and CDR2 is YYNGEE in the germline V gene. V lost 3 bases, J lost 7 bases, and 6 bases stayed unmatched. This CDR3 spans 13 amino acids.

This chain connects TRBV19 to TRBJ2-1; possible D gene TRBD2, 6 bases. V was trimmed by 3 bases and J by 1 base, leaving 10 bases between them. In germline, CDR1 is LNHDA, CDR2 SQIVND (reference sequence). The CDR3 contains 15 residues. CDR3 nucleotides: TGTGCCAGTAGTATCGACGGGGGTTCCTACAATGAGCAGTTCTTC. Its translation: CASSIDGGSYNEQFF.

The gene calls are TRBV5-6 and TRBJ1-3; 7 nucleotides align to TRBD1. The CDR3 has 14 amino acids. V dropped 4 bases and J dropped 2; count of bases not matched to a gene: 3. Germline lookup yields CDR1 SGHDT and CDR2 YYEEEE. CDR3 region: CASSQTGPGNTIYF. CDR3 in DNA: TGTGCCAGCAGCCAGACAGGGCCTGGAAACACCATATATTTT.

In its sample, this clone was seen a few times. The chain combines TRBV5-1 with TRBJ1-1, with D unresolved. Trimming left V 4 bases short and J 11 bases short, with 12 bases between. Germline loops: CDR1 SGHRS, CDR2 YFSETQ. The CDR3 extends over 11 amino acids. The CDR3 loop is CASSLEGVAFF. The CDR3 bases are TGCGCCAGCAGCCTTGAGGGTGTCGCTTTCTTT. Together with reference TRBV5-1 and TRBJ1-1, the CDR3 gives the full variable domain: KAGVTQTPRYLIKTRGQQVTLSCSPISGHRSVSWYQQTPGQGLQFLFEYFSETQRNKGNFPGRFSGRQFSNSRSEMNVSTLELGDSALYLCASSLEGVAFFGQGTRLTVV.

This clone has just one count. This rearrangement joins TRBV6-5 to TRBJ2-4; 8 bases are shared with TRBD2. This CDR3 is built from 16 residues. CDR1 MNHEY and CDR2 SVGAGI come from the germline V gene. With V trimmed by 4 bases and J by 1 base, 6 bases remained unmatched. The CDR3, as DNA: TGTGCCAGCAGTTCCCCTAGGACTAGCGCCAAAAACATTCAGTACTTC. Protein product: CASSSPRTSAKNIQYF.

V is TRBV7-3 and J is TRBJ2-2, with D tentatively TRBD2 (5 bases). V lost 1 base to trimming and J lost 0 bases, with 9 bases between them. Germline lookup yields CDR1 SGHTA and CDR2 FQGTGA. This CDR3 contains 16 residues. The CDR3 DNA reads TGTGCCAGCAGCTTAAGAGGAGGAGCGAACACCGGGGAGCTGTTTTTT. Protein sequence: CASSLRGGANTGELFF.

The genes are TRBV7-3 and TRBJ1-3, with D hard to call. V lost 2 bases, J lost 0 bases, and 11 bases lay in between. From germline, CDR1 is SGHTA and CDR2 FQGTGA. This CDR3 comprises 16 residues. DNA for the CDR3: TGTGCCAGCAGCTTACTTGGTACAGCCTCTGGAAACACCATATATTTT. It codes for CASSLLGTASGNTIYF.

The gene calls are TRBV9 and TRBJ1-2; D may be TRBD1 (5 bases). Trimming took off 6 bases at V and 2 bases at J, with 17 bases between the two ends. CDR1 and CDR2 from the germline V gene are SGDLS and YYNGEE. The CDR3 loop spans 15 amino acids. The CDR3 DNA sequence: TGTGCCAGCACCCCCGACCCGGGGGGAAACTATGGCTACACCTTC. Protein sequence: CASTPDPGGNYGYTF.

The CDR3 sequence: CASSLEPASGGTQYF. DNA of the CDR3: TGTGCCAGCAGCTTAGAGCCGGCTAGCGGGGGGACCCAGTACTTC. The chain joins TRBV11-2 to TRBJ2-5; 10 nucleotides line up with TRBD2. The trim removed 0 bases at V and 7 bases at J, leaving 5 bases unmatched. The CDR3 has 15 amino acids. Germline CDR1 reads SGHAT; CDR2 reads FQNNGV.

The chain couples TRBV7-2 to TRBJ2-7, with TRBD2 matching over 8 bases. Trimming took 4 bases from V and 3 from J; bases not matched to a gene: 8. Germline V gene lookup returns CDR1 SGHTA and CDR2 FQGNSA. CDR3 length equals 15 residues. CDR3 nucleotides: TGTGCCAGCAGCTCAAGGGGTCTAGCGGGCTACGAGCAGTACTTC. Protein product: CASSSRGLAGYEQYF.

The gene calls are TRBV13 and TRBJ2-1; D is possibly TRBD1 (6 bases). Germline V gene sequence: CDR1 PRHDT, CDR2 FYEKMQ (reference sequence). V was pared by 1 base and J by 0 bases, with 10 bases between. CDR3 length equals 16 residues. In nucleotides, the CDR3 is TGTGCCAGCAGCTTAGTAGGGGGAAGCTCCTACAATGAGCAGTTCTTC. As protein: CASSLVGGSSYNEQFF.

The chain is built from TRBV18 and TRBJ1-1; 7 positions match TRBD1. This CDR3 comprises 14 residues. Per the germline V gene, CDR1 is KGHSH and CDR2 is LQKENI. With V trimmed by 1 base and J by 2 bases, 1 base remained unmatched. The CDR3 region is CASSPQGANTEAFF. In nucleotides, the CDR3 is TGTGCCAGCTCACCACAGGGGGCTAACACTGAAGCTTTCTTT.

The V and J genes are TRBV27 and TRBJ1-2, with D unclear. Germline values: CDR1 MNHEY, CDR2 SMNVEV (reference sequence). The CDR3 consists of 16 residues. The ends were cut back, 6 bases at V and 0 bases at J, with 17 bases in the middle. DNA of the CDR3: TGTGCCAGCAGCCCTTTCCGAGGCGAGACTAACTATGGCTACACCTTC. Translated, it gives CASSPFRGETNYGYTF.

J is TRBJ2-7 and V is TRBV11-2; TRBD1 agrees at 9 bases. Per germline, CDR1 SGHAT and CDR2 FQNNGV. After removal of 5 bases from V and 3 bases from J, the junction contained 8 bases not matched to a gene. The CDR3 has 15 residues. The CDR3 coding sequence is TGTGCCAGCAGCGGAGTTACAGGGGGCGGCTACGAGCAGTACTTC. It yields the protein CASSGVTGGGYEQYF.

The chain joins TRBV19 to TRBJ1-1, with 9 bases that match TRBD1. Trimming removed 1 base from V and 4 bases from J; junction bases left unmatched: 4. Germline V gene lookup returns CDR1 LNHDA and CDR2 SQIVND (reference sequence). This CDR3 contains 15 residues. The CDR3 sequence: CASSIVGQGGTEAFF. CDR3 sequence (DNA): TGTGCCAGTAGTATAGTGGGACAGGGAGGCACTGAAGCTTTCTTT.

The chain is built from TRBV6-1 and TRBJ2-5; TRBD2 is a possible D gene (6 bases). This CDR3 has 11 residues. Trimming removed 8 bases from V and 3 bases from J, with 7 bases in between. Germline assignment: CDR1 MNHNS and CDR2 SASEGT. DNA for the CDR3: TGTGCCAGCTCGGGGGAAGAGACCCAGTACTTC. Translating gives CASSGEETQYF.